Sequencing of this T cell receptor beta chain was carried out in a study of blood T cell repertoires in COVID-19. Study summary: COVID-19 samples, acute and convalescent, were from the United States, Italy and Spain. PBMCs, B-cell-depleted T cells, or T cells provided the cDNA or gDNA that made up the material.

TCRdb's table, derived via immunoSEQ multiplex PCR, lists solely in-frame clones and lacks some. This table has roughly 180,000 clones, 70% to 80% appearing once. Germline-derived CDR1 and CDR2 are GTSNPN and SVGIG (reference sequence). The CDR3 has 12 amino acids. V dropped 0 bases and J dropped 11 bases, with 13 bases sitting between them. Sequenced input: peripheral blood. The rearrangement uses TRBV30 and TRBJ1-1, with a possible D match to TRBD1 (5 bases). The source is a woman in her forties or fifties with active or convalescent COVID-19. CDR3 nucleotides: TGTGCCTGGAGTGTATCGGCGGGACGCGCTTTCTTT. Its protein is CAWSVSAGRAFF.